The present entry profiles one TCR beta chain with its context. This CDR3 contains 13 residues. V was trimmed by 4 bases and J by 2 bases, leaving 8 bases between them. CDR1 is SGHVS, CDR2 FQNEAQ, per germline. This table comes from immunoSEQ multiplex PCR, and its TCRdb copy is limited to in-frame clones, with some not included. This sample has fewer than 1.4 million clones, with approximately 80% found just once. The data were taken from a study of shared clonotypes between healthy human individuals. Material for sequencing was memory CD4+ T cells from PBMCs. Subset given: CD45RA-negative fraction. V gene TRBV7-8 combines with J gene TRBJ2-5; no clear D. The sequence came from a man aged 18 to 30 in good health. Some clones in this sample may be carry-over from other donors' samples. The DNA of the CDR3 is TGTGCCAGCAGCTCCCAAAGACAAGAGACCCAGTACTTC. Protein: CASSSQRQETQYF.